The source of this TCR beta chain is a study of blood T cells in healthy people across ages. The use of a sample-barcoded 5' primer and a J-beta primer mix characterized a second PCR of about 6 to 12 cycles. In TCRdb, the 5' RACE reads were re-called with MiXCR into one record per CDR3 protein. The repertoire has around 1.5 million distinct CDR3 sequences, around 42% of them found once; the top ten carry approximately 7.9%. Germline V lookup: CDR1 DFQATT, CDR2 SNEGSKA (reference sequence). V lost 2 bases, J lost 2 bases, and 14 bases lay in between. The CDR3 is 15 residues long. Input material: blood. This TCR was recovered from a woman aged 18 to 35 in good health. J is TRBJ2-3 and V is TRBV20-1; D uncertain. CDR3 sequence (DNA): TGCAGTGCTAGATATAATCCAGACCACACAGATACGCAGTATTTT. It yields the protein CSARYNPDHTDTQYF.